Reported below is one T cell receptor (beta chain). The data are from a study of blood T cell repertoires in COVID-19. V shed 2 bases and J shed 5 bases, with 13 bases lying between them. This CDR3 is built from 14 residues. Germline-derived CDR1 and CDR2 are SGDLS and YYNGEE. Original data processing: Estimation of nucleated cell counts was performed using reference gene primer amplification. Clones were sequenced by immunoSEQ multiplex PCR, and TCRdb holds only the in-frame ones, with some missing. V and J calls and clone size are copied from that table; D and trimming were computed from the DNA. The table has 200,000 or so clones, approximately 91% seen once.

Material for sequencing was peripheral blood. The chain recombines TRBV9 with TRBJ1-2; D gene ambiguous. The receptor comes from an older woman with acute or convalescent COVID-19. The CDR3, as DNA: TGTGCCAGCAGCGTTAAGAGTGCGCGTTATGGCTACACCTTC. Translation gives CASSVKSARYGYTF. The variable domain in full, with the rest retrieved from reference TRBV9 and TRBJ1-2, is DSGVTQTPKHLITATGQRVTLRCSPRSGDLSVYWYQQSLDQGLQFLIQYYNGEERAKGNILERFSAQQFPDLHSELNLSSLELGDSALYFCASSVKSARYGYTFGSGTRLTVV.